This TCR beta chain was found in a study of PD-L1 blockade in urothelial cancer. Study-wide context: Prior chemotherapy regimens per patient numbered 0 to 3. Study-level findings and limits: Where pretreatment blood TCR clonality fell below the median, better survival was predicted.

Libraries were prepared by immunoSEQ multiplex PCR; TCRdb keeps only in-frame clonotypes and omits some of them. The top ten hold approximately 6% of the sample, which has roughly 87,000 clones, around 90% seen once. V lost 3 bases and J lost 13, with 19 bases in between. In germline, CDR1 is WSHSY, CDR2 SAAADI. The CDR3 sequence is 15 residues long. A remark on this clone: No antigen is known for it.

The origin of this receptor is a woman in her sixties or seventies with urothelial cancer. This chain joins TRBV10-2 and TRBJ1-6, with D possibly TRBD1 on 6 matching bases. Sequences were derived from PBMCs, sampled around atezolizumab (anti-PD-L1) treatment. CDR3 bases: TGCGCCAGCAGTGACAGGGGCCCCCGAGAAGATCCCCTCCACTTT. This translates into CASSDRGPREDPLHF.